This is a list of T cell receptor beta chains from one sample in a study of CD8 T cells in Susac syndrome. Via MiXCR, TCRdb re-called the immunoSEQ multiplex PCR reads, giving one row per CDR3 protein. Of 85,000 to 90,000 distinct CDR3 sequences listed, roughly 91% are singletons. The specimen was CD8+ T cells from PBMCs. The receptors originated from a human donor in good health. Each CDR3 is given with its conserved first and last residue. A D gene is named only where the DNA matches it firmly. Size values are once, few and many counts, or a class for expanded clones, and some rows have none.

>NA|TRBJ2-2|TRBV15|NA
CATSTLEQPGELFF
TGTGCCACCAGCACCCTCGAACAGCCCGGGGAGCTGTTTTTT
>NA|TRBJ1-1|TRBV30|NA
CAWSVRPEAFF
TGTGCCTGGAGTGTCCGGCCGGAAGCTTTCTTT
>NA|TRBJ2-7|TRBV3-1|NA
CASSQGLDTSYEQYF
TGTGCCAGCAGCCAAGGGCTGGACACCTCCTACGAGCAGTACTTC
>TRBD1|TRBJ1-1|TRBV9|NA
CASSAEGTANTEAFF
TGTGCCAGCAGCGCAGAAGGGACAGCGAACACTGAAGCTTTCTTT
>NA|TRBJ1-2|TRBV20-1|NA
CSAREGYGYTF
TGCAGTGCTAGAGAAGGGTATGGCTACACCTTC
>NA|TRBJ2-5|TRBV14|NA
CASSQDPGLRETQYF
TGTGCCAGCAGCCAAGACCCCGGTTTGAGGGAGACCCAGTACTTC
>NA|TRBJ2-7|TRBV13|NA
CASSYLTGDYEQYF
TGTGCCAGCAGTTACCTTACTGGGGACTACGAGCAGTACTTC
>NA|TRBJ2-2|TRBV12-5|NA
CASGFLERGGGSGTGELFF
TGTGCTAGTGGTTTCCTCGAGCGAGGAGGGGGGTCGGGAACCGGGGAGCTGTTTTTT
>TRBD1|TRBJ2-1|TRBV5-6|once
CASSPHDRGLSTVPNEQFF
TGTGCCAGCAGCCCCCATGACAGGGGATTGTCCACAGTACCCAATGAGCAGTTCTTC
>NA|TRBJ1-2|TRBV6-1|NA
CASSEFGIAPNYGYTF
TGTGCCAGCAGTGAATTTGGGATCGCCCCCAACTATGGCTACACCTTC
>NA|TRBJ1-3|TRBV12-3/TRBV12-4|NA
CASRPDTIYF
TGTGCCAGCCGGCCGGACACCATATATTTT
>NA|TRBJ2-5|TRBV7-8|NA
CASSFAGAKETQYF
TGTGCCAGCAGCTTCGCAGGGGCCAAAGAGACCCAGTACTTC
>NA|TRBJ2-5|TRBV5-5|NA
CASSLIAATVETQYF
TGTGCCAGCAGCTTAATAGCAGCGACCGTCGAGACCCAGTACTTC
>NA|TRBJ2-1|TRBV19|NA
CASSIAKADEQFF
TGTGCCAGTAGTATAGCGAAGGCCGATGAGCAGTTCTTC
>NA|TRBJ2-7|TRBV27|NA
CASSPWPPQVKISYEQYF
TGTGCCAGCAGTCCTTGGCCCCCGCAGGTTAAAATATCCTACGAGCAGTACTTC
>NA|TRBJ1-1|TRBV4-2|NA
CASSPTENTEAFF
TGTGCCAGCAGCCCGACAGAAAACACTGAAGCTTTCTTT
>NA|TRBJ2-1|TRBV5-4|once
CASSWDSPEQFF
TGTGCCAGCAGCTGGGACTCCCCTGAGCAGTTCTTC
>NA|TRBJ2-3|TRBV9|NA
CASSAHTGTSSTDTQYF
TGTGCCAGCAGCGCACACACCGGGACTTCTAGCACAGATACGCAGTATTTT
>NA|TRBJ1-3|TRBV4-1|NA
CASSPVVGLGGNTIYF
TGCGCCAGCAGCCCAGTCGTGGGGCTGGGAGGAAACACCATATATTTT
>NA|TRBJ1-5|TRBV29-1|NA
CSVGQSPQHF
TGCAGCGTCGGACAGTCGCCCCAGCATTTT
>NA|TRBJ1-1|TRBV29-1|NA
CSVGRINTEAFF
TGCAGCGTCGGACGGATAAACACTGAAGCTTTCTTT
>NA|TRBJ2-5|TRBV23-1|NA
CASSQGGLPQETQYF
TGCGCCAGCAGTCAAGGGGGTCTACCACAAGAGACCCAGTACTTC
>TRBD2|TRBJ2-5|TRBV12-3/TRBV12-4|NA
CASSGTKETQYF
TGTGCCAGCAGCGGGACTAAAGAGACCCAGTACTTC
>NA|TRBJ1-1|TRBV14|NA
CASSPVGGYTEAFF
TGTGCCAGCAGCCCGGTAGGGGGTTACACTGAAGCTTTCTTT
>NA|TRBJ1-3|TRBV6-6|once
CASSGSGNTIYF
TGTGCCAGCTCAGGGTCTGGAAACACCATATATTTT
>NA|TRBJ1-2|TRBV27|NA
CASSFGSNYGYTF
TGTGCCAGCAGTTTTGGATCAAACTATGGCTACACCTTC
>NA|TRBJ2-7|TRBV18|NA
CASSPSASYEQYF
TGTGCCAGCTCACCATCCGCCTCCTACGAGCAGTACTTC
>TRBD1|TRBJ2-7|TRBV5-1|NA
CASSFGTVNEQYF
TGCGCCAGCAGCTTCGGGACAGTCAACGAGCAGTACTTC
>TRBD2|TRBJ2-7|TRBV3-1|NA
CASSQVLSLAGGSYEQYF
TGTGCCAGCAGCCAGGTCTTGAGCCTAGCGGGGGGTTCCTACGAGCAGTACTTC
>NA|TRBJ2-3|TRBV9|NA
CASSVVQDTQYF
TGTGCCAGCAGCGTAGTTCAAGATACGCAGTATTTT
>TRBD1|TRBJ2-7|TRBV18|NA
CASSTERDSEPFTYEQYF
TGTGCCAGCTCTACCGAGAGGGACAGCGAACCTTTCACCTACGAGCAGTACTTC
>NA|TRBJ1-1|TRBV11-2|NA
CASSLGGTTAEAFF
TGTGCCAGCAGCTTAGGGGGGACGACAGCTGAAGCTTTCTTT